Each of the 25 T cell receptor beta chains below was sequenced from the same sample in a study of blood T cell repertoires in COVID-19. Profiled with immunoSEQ multiplex PCR; TCRdb holds only in-frame clones, not every one. The data show around 72,000 clones, 88% seen once. Sequencing was done on a sample of peripheral blood. These receptors were taken from a man aged 45-60 years with acute or convalescent COVID-19.

V is TRBV14 and J is TRBJ2-7; no firm D call. CDR3 length: 12 residues. Trimming left V 3 bases short and J 1 base short, with 4 bases between. The germline V gene encodes CDR1 SGHDN and CDR2 FVKESK. This CDR3 reads CASSHESYEQYF. For the CDR3, the DNA is TGTGCCAGCAGCCATGAGTCCTACGAGCAGTACTTC.

The chain recombines TRBV10-3 with TRBJ2-7, with 10 positions matching TRBD2. The CDR3 is made up of 14 amino acids. Germline V gene data show CDR1 as ENHRY and CDR2 as SYGVKD. The trim removed 6 bases at V and 3 bases at J, leaving 5 bases unmatched. The DNA of the CDR3 is TGTGCCATCAGGCCTAGCGGGGGTTACTACGAGCAGTACTTC. This gives the protein CAIRPSGGYYEQYF.

This clone was seen once. The gene calls are TRBV5-6 and TRBJ1-2, with a weak D call TRBD1 (6 bases). The germline V gene has CDR1 SGHDT and CDR2 YYEEEE. This CDR3 is 15 amino acids long. Between the trimmed V and J ends, which lost 3 bases and 6 bases, there was a span of 18 bases. The CDR3 bases are TGTGCCAGCAGCTACCGGGACATCCCGCGTGATGGCTACACCTTC. It codes for CASSYRDIPRDGYTF. Full variable domain (remainder filled in from reference TRBV5-6 and TRBJ1-2): DAGVTQSPTHLIKTRGQQVTLRCSPKSGHDTVSWYQQALGQGPQFIFQYYEEEERQRGNFPDRFSGHQFPNYSSELNVNALLLGDSALYLCASSYRDIPRDGYTFGSGTRLTVV.

The table lists this clone with a few counts. The chain recombines TRBV5-4 with TRBJ1-4, with unresolved D. Germline V CDR1 and CDR2: SGHNT, YYREEE (reference sequence). With 2 bases removed from V and 8 bases from J, the gap between germline ends came to 10 bases. The CDR3 runs to 13 residues. The CDR3 spells CASSFQGREKLFF. The CDR3 nucleotides are TGTGCCAGCAGCTTCCAAGGCAGGGAAAAACTGTTTTTT.

In DNA, the CDR3 is TGTGCCAGCAGCTTAGCCCCCGGGAACCTCTATGGCTACACCTTC. Translation gives CASSLAPGNLYGYTF. The chain recombines TRBV7-8 with TRBJ1-2; D unclear. Trimming took off 0 bases at V and 4 bases at J, with 12 bases between the two ends. Germline CDR1 and CDR2: SGHVS and FQNEAQ. This CDR3 region has 15 residues.

This chain uses TRBV7-9 with TRBJ2-7; TRBD1 agrees at 7 bases. Germline V gene lookup returns CDR1 SEHNR and CDR2 FQNEAQ (reference sequence). With V trimmed by 0 bases and J by 8 bases, 7 bases remained unmatched. The CDR3 is 14 residues long. In DNA, the CDR3 is TGTGCCAGCAGCTTAGCCGGGACAGACGGGCAGCAGTACTTC. Amino acid sequence: CASSLAGTDGQQYF.

The rearrangement uses TRBV29-1 and TRBJ2-5, with TRBD1 identical over 7 bases. Trimming cost V 2 bases and J 5 bases; bases outside gene matches: 5. CDR1 SQVTM and CDR2 ANQGSEA come from the germline V gene. There are 13 residues in the CDR3. For the CDR3, the DNA is TGCAGCGTTGAATTGGGACAGAGGGAGACCCAGTACTTC. Translated: CSVELGQRETQYF.

The chain uses TRBV12-2 and TRBJ1-6; the table's TRBD1 call for D was not verified on the DNA. TRBV12-2 is a pseudogene segment. The CDR3 loop spans 14 amino acids. CDR3 DNA sequence: TGTGCAAGTCGCTCTTCGACAGGGGACTCACCCCTCCACTTT. Residues: CASRSSTGDSPLHF.

This clone has a handful of counts. The rearrangement links TRBV27 to TRBJ1-5, with 10 bases fitting TRBD1. The J segment lost 0 bases and the V segment lost 4 bases, leaving 6 bases of the junction unmatched. CDR3 length equals 17 residues. CDR1 is MNHEY and CDR2 is SMNVEV in the germline V gene (reference sequence). CDR3 in amino acids: CASSSGQGEFSNQPQHF. CDR3 nucleotides: TGTGCCAGCAGTTCCGGACAGGGGGAATTTAGCAATCAGCCCCAGCATTTT.

This clone was observed a few times. V gene TRBV19 combines with J gene TRBJ1-3; weak D call: TRBD1 (5 bases). CDR3 length: 16 amino acids. Germline-derived CDR1 and CDR2 are LNHDA and SQIVND (reference sequence). With 6 bases removed from V and 3 bases from J, the gap between germline ends came to 18 bases. Here the CDR3 reads CASRPGLDPRGNTIYF. CDR3 bases: TGTGCCAGTAGGCCGGGACTGGATCCCCGTGGAAACACCATATATTTT.

The chain uses TRBV11-2 and TRBJ1-2, with D perhaps matching TRBD1 (5 bases). Trimming pared 0 bases from V and 2 bases from J, leaving 10 bases between. This CDR3 is built from 15 residues. Looked up from germline, CDR1 is SGHAT and CDR2 is FQNNGV. The CDR3 sequence: CASSLDMAGNYGYTF. The CDR3 DNA follows: TGTGCCAGCAGCTTAGATATGGCAGGGAACTATGGCTACACCTTC. Looking up the rest from reference TRBV11-2 and TRBJ1-2 gives the full variable domain: EAGVAQSPRYKIIEKRQSVAFWCNPISGHATLYWYQQILGQGPKLLIQFQNNGVVDDSQLPKDRFSAERLKGVDSTLKIQPAKLEDSAVYLCASSLDMAGNYGYTFGSGTRLTVV.

This chain joins TRBV6-5 and TRBJ2-7; TRBD1 aligns across 7 bases. CDR3 size: 14 residues. Looked up from germline, CDR1 is MNHEY and CDR2 is SVGAGI. V shed 5 bases and J 2 bases; nucleotides not matched to a gene: 6. CDR3 in DNA: TGTGCCAGCAGTCCAGGGGACAGAGCCTACGAGCAGTACTTC. Translating gives CASSPGDRAYEQYF.

V and J are TRBV15 and TRBJ1-5, with D hard to call. This CDR3 comprises 16 residues. V was clipped by 3 bases and J by 2 bases, with 14 bases between them. The germline V gene has CDR1 LNHNV and CDR2 YYDKDF (reference sequence). CDR3 in amino acids: CATSRQGRVGNQPQHF. DNA for the CDR3: TGTGCCACCAGCAGGCAAGGGCGGGTTGGCAATCAGCCCCAGCATTTT. The whole variable domain, filled in from reference TRBV15 and TRBJ1-5, reads DAMVIQNPRYQVTQFGKPVTLSCSQTLNHNVMYWYQQKSSQAPKLLFHYYDKDFNNEADTPDNFQSRRPNTSFCFLDIRSPGLGDTAMYLCATSRQGRVGNQPQHFGDGTRLSIL.

The gene calls are TRBV11-3 and TRBJ2-3; possible D gene TRBD1, 6 bases. Germline values: CDR1 SGHNT, CDR2 YENEEA. Trimming cost V 3 bases and J 6 bases, with 13 bases left between them. The CDR3 loop spans 14 amino acids. The CDR3 reads CASSLGRGSDTQYF. The CDR3 region has the DNA TGTGCCAGCAGCTTGGGCAGGGGCAGTGATACGCAGTATTTT.

The V gene is TRBV5-4, the J gene TRBJ1-1, with D unresolved. Trimming took off 0 bases at V and 1 base at J, with 10 bases between the two ends. CDR3 length equals 15 residues. Germline lookup yields CDR1 SGHNT and CDR2 YYREEE (reference sequence). DNA for the CDR3: TGTGCCAGCAGCTTGGGAGGGCGAGAGAACACTGAAGCTTTCTTT. This codes for CASSLGGRENTEAFF.

The CDR3 sequence: CASSFRLQNTEAFF. The CDR3 nucleotides are TGCGCCAGCAGCTTCAGGCTACAGAACACTGAAGCTTTCTTT. J is TRBJ1-1 and V is TRBV4-1; D gene uncertain. Trimming cost V 5 bases and J 1 base, with 11 bases left between them. The CDR3 is made up of 14 amino acids. Germline lookup yields CDR1 MGHRA and CDR2 YSYEKL.

The V call is TRBV30, the J call TRBJ1-1; D gene ambiguous. The germline V gene encodes CDR1 GTSNPN and CDR2 SVGIG (reference sequence). CDR3 length: 12 amino acids. Trimming cost V 3 bases and J 2 bases, with 7 bases left between them. DNA for the CDR3: TGTGCCTGGAGGGCTTCTAACACTGAAGCTTTCTTT. Translation gives CAWRASNTEAFF. The complete variable domain, with remaining parts taken from reference TRBV30 and TRBJ1-1, reads SQTIHQWPATLVQPVGSPLSLECTVEGTSNPNLYWYRQAAGRGLQLLFYSVGIGQISSEVPQNLSASRPQDRQFILSSKKLLLSDSGFYLCAWRASNTEAFFGQGTRLTVV.

The V and J genes are TRBV2 and TRBJ1-2; the D is unclear. This CDR3 has 14 amino acids. Germline V CDR1 and CDR2: SNHLY, FYNNEI. V gave up 1 base and J gave up 6 bases, with 12 bases separating them. Here the CDR3 reads CASSEEGRRNGYTF. For the CDR3, the DNA is TGTGCCAGCAGTGAAGAAGGCAGGAGGAATGGCTACACCTTC.

The rearrangement uses TRBV11-2 and TRBJ1-5, with 8 nucleotides matching TRBD1. V lost 5 bases to trimming and J lost 7 bases; unmatched junction nucleotides: 10. This CDR3 is 15 amino acids long. Germline assignment: CDR1 SGHAT and CDR2 FQNNGV. In nucleotides, the CDR3 is TGTGCCAGCAGCCCGGCGGCAGGGGGCGGGCAGCCCCAGCATTTT. This sequence encodes CASSPAAGGGQPQHF. The whole variable domain, remainder taken from reference TRBV11-2 and TRBJ1-5, is EAGVAQSPRYKIIEKRQSVAFWCNPISGHATLYWYQQILGQGPKLLIQFQNNGVVDDSQLPKDRFSAERLKGVDSTLKIQPAKLEDSAVYLCASSPAAGGGQPQHFGDGTRLSIL.

The V call is TRBV4-1, the J call TRBJ2-3; D not resolved. There are 14 residues in the CDR3. With 4 bases removed from V and 2 bases from J, the gap between germline ends came to 10 bases. Germline V gene sequence: CDR1 MGHRA, CDR2 YSYEKL. CDR3 DNA: TGCGCCAGCAGCCTGAGTAAACCCACAGATACGCAGTATTTT. This encodes CASSLSKPTDTQYF.

J is TRBJ2-1 and V is TRBV10-2, with D perhaps TRBD1 (6 bases). V was pared by 2 bases and J by 9 bases, with 20 bases between. The CDR3 spans 16 residues. Germline CDR1 WSHSY, CDR2 SAAADI. CDR3 DNA: TGCGCCAGCAGTGAGCCCGCACGTACAGGGAACTCTGAGCAGTTCTTC. Its protein product is CASSEPARTGNSEQFF.

V gene TRBV7-2 combines with J gene TRBJ1-2; the D gene is possibly TRBD1 (6 bases). Trimming pared 5 bases from V and 8 bases from J, leaving 18 bases between. This CDR3 comprises 14 residues. Germline V gives CDR1 SGHTA, CDR2 FQGNSA. The CDR3 DNA reads as TGTGCCAGCAGCCCAGCCTGGGGGCTTGACGGCTACACCTTC. Protein: CASSPAWGLDGYTF.

The V and J genes are TRBV7-9 and TRBJ2-1; D not resolved. Trimming left V 4 bases short and J 7 bases short, with 11 bases between. Looked up from germline, CDR1 is SEHNR and CDR2 is FQNEAQ (reference sequence). The CDR3 has 13 residues. CDR3 amino acids: CASSSHAENEQFF. Written as DNA, the CDR3 is TGTGCCAGCAGCTCACATGCGGAGAATGAGCAGTTCTTC.

The chain is built from TRBV7-6 and TRBJ2-5; 11 positions match TRBD1. V lost 7 bases to trimming and J lost 4 bases; unmatched junction nucleotides: 5. The CDR3 consists of 14 residues. Germline V gene lookup returns CDR1 SGHVS and CDR2 FNYEAQ. CDR3 nucleotide sequence: TGTGCCAGCAACGGACAGGGGGCTGGAGAGACCCAGTACTTC. Residues: CASNGQGAGETQYF.

The chain combines TRBV6-2 or TRBV6-3 with TRBJ2-1; D possibly corresponds to TRBD1 (5 bases). CDR1 and CDR2 from the germline V gene are MNHEY and SVGEGT. With 2 bases removed from V and 1 base from J, the gap between germline ends came to 12 bases. The CDR3 totals 16 residues. In DNA form, the CDR3 reads TGTGCCAGCAGTTACAATACGGACAAATCCTACAATGAGCAGTTCTTC. Amino acid sequence: CASSYNTDKSYNEQFF.